This record concerns one T cell receptor beta chain sequence. This specimen comes from a study of T cell responses to AZD1222 COVID-19 vaccine. This CDR3 is built from 17 residues. Sequencing was performed with immunoSEQ multiplex PCR; in TCRdb, only in-frame clones are kept and a portion is missing. The sample lists about 100,000 clones, roughly 90% occurring once. The chain combines TRBV21-1 with TRBJ1-6. TRBV21-1 is deemed a pseudogene. The sample was peripheral blood, taken on day 0 of AZD1222 vaccination. This clonotype was obtained from an adult in good health. For the CDR3, the DNA is TGTGCCAGCAGCAACCCCGGCAAGAGCTCCTATAATTCACCCCTCCACTTT. Amino acid sequence: CASSNPGKSSYNSPLHF.